This entry describes one T cell receptor (beta chain). The data stem from a study of shared clonotypes between healthy human individuals. Sequencing was performed with immunoSEQ multiplex PCR; in TCRdb, only in-frame clones are kept and a portion is missing. The sample records 450,000 or so clones, 77% being singletons. The V and J ends lost 7 bases and 7 bases, in that order; junction bases with no gene match: 15. The germline V gene has CDR1 MDHEN and CDR2 SYDVKM. This CDR3 region has 17 residues. V gene TRBV28 combines with J gene TRBJ1-6; 8 bases are a match to TRBD1. The receptor was isolated from a woman between 40 and 50 years old in good health. Some clones in this sample may be carry-over from other donors' samples. Sequenced sample: PBMCs. CDR3: CASKFTGGQEQNSPLHF. Written as DNA, the CDR3 is TGTGCCAGCAAATTTACAGGGGGGCAGGAACAAAATTCACCCCTCCACTTT.